This T cell receptor (beta chain) was recorded in a study of glioma-infiltrating T cells after dendritic cell vaccination. Data came from immunoSEQ multiplex PCR; TCRdb stores just in-frame clones and leaves some out. The data show around 58,000 clones, approximately 85% seen once. This clone has only one observation. The sequences come from blood, collected before dendritic cell vaccination. The sequence was collected from a human donor with glioblastoma.

The CDR3 nucleotides read TGTGCCAGCAGCCCGGGTGAGGCCCGGGGCGAGCAGTACTTC. Protein: CASSPGEARGEQYF. The chain is built from TRBV5-4 and TRBJ2-7, with a possible D match to TRBD2 (5 bases). V gave up 4 bases and J gave up 6 bases, with 17 bases separating them. In germline, CDR1 is SGHNT, CDR2 YYREEE (reference sequence). The CDR3 is 14 residues long.